Here is one TCR beta chain with its context. Its cognate antigen is unknown. From the reads, TCRdb called clonotypes with MiXCR, one entry per CDR3 protein. Of approximately 770,000 distinct CDR3 sequences listed, approximately 32% are singletons. This specimen belongs to a study of T cell repertoires in cytomegalovirus infection. This CDR3 is built from 14 residues. V was shortened by 4 bases and J by 5 bases, with 14 bases between the two germline ends. Germline V lookup: CDR1 LNHDA, CDR2 SQIVND (reference sequence). Study-level results: The ex vivo response showed dominance by HLA-C-restricted CMV-specific TCR beta clonotypes.

The sample was cultured CD8+ T cells from PBMCs, taken from culture after CMV antigen stimulation. The receptor was isolated from a human donor in good health (CMV status not recorded). Some clones in this sample may be carry-over from other donors' samples. The chain is built from TRBV19 and TRBJ1-1; D is perhaps TRBD1 (5 bases). CDR3 residues: CASSTKGWGTEAFF. The CDR3 nucleotides read TGTGCCAGTAGTACCAAGGGCTGGGGGACTGAAGCTTTCTTT. The variable domain in full, completed from reference TRBV19 and TRBJ1-1, reads DGGITQSPKYLFRKEGQNVTLSCEQNLNHDAMYWYRQDPGQGLRLIYYSQIVNDFQKGDIAEGYSVSREKKESFPLTVTSAQKNPTAFYLCASSTKGWGTEAFFGQGTRLTVV.